This TCR beta chain was sequenced in a study of long-term antiretroviral therapy in people with HIV. The study, taken as a whole, reports: ART adherence, viral resistance and therapy changes were undocumented. Clones showing expansion before ART dominated the repertoire at all time points.

Run at survey level, the immunoSEQ assay was version v3.0. Each sample had sequencing targeting about 40,000-55,000 T-cell genomes. The table came from immunoSEQ multiplex PCR; TCRdb's copy has only in-frame clones and leaves some out. The sample records tens of thousands of clones, about 80% being singletons. In the case of this clone: What it binds is not known.

V was trimmed by 1 base and J by 0 bases, leaving 7 bases between them. Germline V gives CDR1 SGHNT, CDR2 YYREEE (reference sequence). There are 14 residues in the CDR3. Source: unsorted PBMCs, taken 0.7 years before starting antiretroviral therapy. V is TRBV5-4 and J is TRBJ2-5; D uncertain. This clonotype was obtained from a man aged 25-45 years with HIV. The CDR3 region has the DNA TGTGCCAGCAGCTTGAGTGCCAACCAAGAGACCCAGTACTTC. This codes for CASSLSANQETQYF.